This T cell receptor (beta chain) originates from a study of monozygotic twins with cystic fibrosis (dated by TCRdb to about 2021). Regarding the research as a whole: Barcoded libraries were prepared from 2.5 to 3.5 micrograms of fragmented DNA with 15 PCR cycles. The cohort comprised ten female and six male twin pairs aged roughly 2.0 to 36.4 years, median approximately 8.8 years, mostly children and adolescents. Data for three of the twin pairs had been reported previously in another context. TCR beta repertoires were compared within and between 16 monozygotic twin pairs with cystic fibrosis so that genetic influence on V and J gene usage could be assessed. Twins were ranked among 1,060 cohort participants for weight-for-height and FEVPerc (FEV1 disease centile) on the day of blood sampling. Overall study results and their limits: Only a small cohort was studied, and no association of shared CDR3 numbers with age, concordance or disease severity was found. The greatest similarity to the co-twin was observed for V gene usage in 13 of 16 pairs and for J usage in 8 of 16 pairs, which suggested genetic constraints. Simpson clonality was generally low (median approximately 0.009), suggesting a naive-dominated repertoire, with higher clonality in the most severely affected patients. Monozygotic CF twin pairs shared significantly more nucleotide-identical clonotypes within each pair than unrelated CF individuals shared with one another (P = 0.000026, Mann-Whitney).

The twin pairs came from the European Cystic Fibrosis Twin and Sibling Study Cohort, which recruited patients from over a hundred CF clinics across 14 European countries. Both zygosity and CFTR genotype were checked in-house, and zygosity was tested with multiplex PCR across nine short tandem repeat loci. Peripheral blood was sampled from each twin, with clinical parameters recorded on the day of blood sampling. Phenol/chloroform extraction was used to isolate genomic DNA from peripheral blood cells, and the DNA was then kept in TE buffer at 4 degrees C. V loses 3 bases, J loses 5 bases, and the germline ends lie 10 bases apart. CDR1 and CDR2 (KGHSH, LQKENI) derive from the germline V gene. From its cysteine to its phenylalanine, the CDR3 spans 13 amino acids. The retained sequence is limited to the CDR3, 39 bases, with the frame set at the first base. Concerning this clone: It has no known antigen specificity. Within one base of it there is no much larger clone, and no base qualities were kept.

Following the manufacturer's instructions, TCR beta CDR3 regions were amplified by multiplex PCR with the immunoSEQ immune profiling system. Sequencing was performed on an Illumina NextSeq system. On the authors' methods: Sequence data were processed on the immunoSEQ Analyzer platform, and clonality was computed as the square root of Simpson's index of productive rearrangements. Jensen-Shannon distance served as the measure of similarity in V and J usage, while OLGA was used to compute CDR3 generation probabilities. Shared CDR3 sequences were searched against the immuneACCESS database (August 2020) and VDJdb (December 2020). TCRdb took over this immuneACCESS table, retaining in-frame rearrangements with V and J assigned. Such tables are incomplete; in checked studies, under half of the missing clones stem from an unresolved V gene, and the remainder is unexplained. V, J and clone size derive from that table, while D and trimming were established from the DNA sequence. Within this sample are just under 20,000 clones, with under 95% of them counted one time only. The ten most abundant clones make up 1.5% to 2% of the sample.

Sequencing used blood. The chain employs TRBV18 and TRBJ2-5, with the D gene not confidently named. The source of this sequence is a girl between 2 and 10 years old with cystic fibrosis. The CDR3 protein: CASSPAVLETQYF. The DNA sequence reads TGTGCCAGCTCACCGGCCGTTCTGGAGACCCAGTACTTC.